Listed here is a single TCR beta chain. This clonotype was seen many times. Its antigen specificity is not known. Base qualities are not at hand, and no much larger clone is one base apart. Sequencing was performed on an Illumina HiSeq 2500. Quantitative 5'-RACE with molecular barcodes was used to prepare TCR beta libraries. In the original analysis: To identify disease-linked TCR variants, a new computational method was used, one built on a probabilistic model of VDJ rearrangement. The public reads were run again by TCRdb, first through fastp at Q25 and then through MiXCR, and only productive beta chains were kept. Rows with one shared CDR3 protein collapse into an entry with the most common genes and DNA. TCRdb's processing, not the study's, gives the V and J calls here. The sample table records under 400,000 distinct CDR3 sequences; roughly 10% of these occur just once. Of the sample, roughly a tenth is held by the ten largest clones.

The data originate from a study of CD8 T cells in ankylosing spondylitis (dated by TCRdb to about 2017). Regarding the research as a whole: To find TCR variants linked to disease, the study profiled T cell receptor beta repertoires in ankylosing spondylitis patients and healthy donors. The whole study cohort included some 100 healthy donors and 20 to 30 ankylosing spondylitis patients. Peripheral blood samples were taken, and synovial fluid was additionally collected from ankylosing spondylitis patients. Points the paper makes about the study in general: A CD8+ phenotype was shown by the disease-linked clones, which were found at relatively low frequencies in peripheral blood. Blood from ankylosing spondylitis patients appeared to be characterized by a TCR beta motif made up of under ten highly homologous amino acid variants. The disease-linked clones were reported as significantly enriched in matched synovial fluid samples from ankylosing spondylitis patients. Some motif variants had previously been reported in the synovial fluid and blood of reactive arthritis patients, which suggests shared mechanisms of disease initiation.

V and J are truncated by 4 bases and 0 bases respectively, leaving an intervening sequence of 12 bases. The germline V gene (reference sequence) sets CDR1 to LNHNV and CDR2 to YYDKDF. Measured from the cysteine to the phenylalanine, the CDR3 is 15 residues long. The sequence is cut down to CDR3 DNA, 45 bases in frame from base 1. The sample was blood, either unsorted or a sorted T cell fraction (not recorded which). The V gene is TRBV15 and the J gene is TRBJ1-1; 6 matching bases give a weak D call of TRBD1. The sequence was collected from a female donor with ankylosing spondylitis or in good health (not recorded which). This receptor carries the CDR3 CATSIRTVMNTEAFF. In nucleotide form, the sequence is TGTGCCACCAGCATAAGGACAGTGATGAACACTGAAGCTTTCTTT.